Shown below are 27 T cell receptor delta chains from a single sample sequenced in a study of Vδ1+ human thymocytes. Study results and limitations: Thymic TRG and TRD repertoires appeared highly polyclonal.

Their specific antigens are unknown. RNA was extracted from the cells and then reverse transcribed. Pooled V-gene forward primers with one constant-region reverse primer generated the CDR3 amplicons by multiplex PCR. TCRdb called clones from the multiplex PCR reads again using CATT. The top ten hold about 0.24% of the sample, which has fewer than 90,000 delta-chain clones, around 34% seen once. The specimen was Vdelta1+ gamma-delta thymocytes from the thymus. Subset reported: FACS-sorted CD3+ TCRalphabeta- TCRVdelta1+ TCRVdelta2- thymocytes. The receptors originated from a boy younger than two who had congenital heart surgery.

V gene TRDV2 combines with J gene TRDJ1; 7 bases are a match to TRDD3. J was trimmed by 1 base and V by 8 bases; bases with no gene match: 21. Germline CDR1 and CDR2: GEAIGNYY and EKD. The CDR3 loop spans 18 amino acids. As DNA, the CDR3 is TGTGCCTCCGTACTGGGGCTACGGCCCCTATCGTTCACCGATAAACTCATCTTT. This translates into CASVLGLRPLSFTDKLIF.

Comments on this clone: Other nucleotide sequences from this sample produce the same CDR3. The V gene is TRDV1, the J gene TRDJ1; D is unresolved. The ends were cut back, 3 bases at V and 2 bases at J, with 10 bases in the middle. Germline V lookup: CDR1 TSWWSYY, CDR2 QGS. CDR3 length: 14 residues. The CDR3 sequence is CALGERTRTDKLIF. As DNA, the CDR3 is TGTGCTCTTGGGGAGCGCACCCGGACCGATAAACTCATCTTT.

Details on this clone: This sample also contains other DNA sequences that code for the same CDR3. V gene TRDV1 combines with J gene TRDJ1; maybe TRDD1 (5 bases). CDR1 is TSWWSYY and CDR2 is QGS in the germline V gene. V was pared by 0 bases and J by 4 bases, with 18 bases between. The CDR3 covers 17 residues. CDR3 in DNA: TGTGCTCTTGGGGAACTTATGCTTGGGAAATTAAACGATAAACTCATCTTT. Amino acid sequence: CALGELMLGKLNDKLIF.

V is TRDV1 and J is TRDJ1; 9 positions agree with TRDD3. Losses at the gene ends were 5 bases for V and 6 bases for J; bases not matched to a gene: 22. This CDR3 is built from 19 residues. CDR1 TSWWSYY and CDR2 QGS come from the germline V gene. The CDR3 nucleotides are TGTGCTCTTGGGATGCCTTCCGACCCCGTACTGGGGGAGCCCTATAAACTCATCTTT. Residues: CALGMPSDPVLGEPYKLIF.

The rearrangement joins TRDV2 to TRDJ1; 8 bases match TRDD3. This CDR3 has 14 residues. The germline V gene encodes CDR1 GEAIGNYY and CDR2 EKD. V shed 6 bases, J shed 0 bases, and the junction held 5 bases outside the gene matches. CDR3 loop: CACNWGVHTDKLIF. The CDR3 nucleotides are TGTGCCTGTAACTGGGGGGTCCACACCGATAAACTCATCTTT.

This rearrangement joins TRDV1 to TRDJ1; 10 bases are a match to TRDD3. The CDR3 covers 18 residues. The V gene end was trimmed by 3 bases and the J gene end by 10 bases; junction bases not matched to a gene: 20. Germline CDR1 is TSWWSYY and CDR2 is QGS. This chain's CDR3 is CALGDRRASYWGIYRLIF. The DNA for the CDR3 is TGTGCTCTTGGGGACCGTAGGGCGTCGTACTGGGGGATTTATAGACTCATCTTT.

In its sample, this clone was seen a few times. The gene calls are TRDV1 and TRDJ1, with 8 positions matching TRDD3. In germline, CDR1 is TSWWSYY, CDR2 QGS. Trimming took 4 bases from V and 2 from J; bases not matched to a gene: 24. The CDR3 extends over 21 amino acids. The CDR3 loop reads CALGVYCSPRGIRSLTDKLIF. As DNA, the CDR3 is TGTGCTCTTGGGGTCTACTGCTCCCCGCGGGGGATAAGGTCCCTGACCGATAAACTCATCTTT.

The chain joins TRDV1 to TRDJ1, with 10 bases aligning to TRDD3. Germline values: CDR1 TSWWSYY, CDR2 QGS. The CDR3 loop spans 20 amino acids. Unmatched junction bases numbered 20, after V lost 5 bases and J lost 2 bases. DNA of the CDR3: TGTGCTCTTGGGTGTTCCTTCGTTACTGGGGGATTATTGCTAACCGATAAACTCATCTTT. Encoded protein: CALGCSFVTGGLLLTDKLIF.

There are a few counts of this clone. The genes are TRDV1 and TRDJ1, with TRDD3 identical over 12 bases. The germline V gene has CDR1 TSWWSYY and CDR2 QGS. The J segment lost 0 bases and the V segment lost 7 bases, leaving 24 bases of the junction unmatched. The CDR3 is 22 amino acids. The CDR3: CALEVEGRFAPGGYGYTDKLIF. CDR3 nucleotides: TGTGCTCTTGAGGTCGAGGGCCGCTTCGCTCCTGGGGGATACGGGTACACCGATAAACTCATCTTT.

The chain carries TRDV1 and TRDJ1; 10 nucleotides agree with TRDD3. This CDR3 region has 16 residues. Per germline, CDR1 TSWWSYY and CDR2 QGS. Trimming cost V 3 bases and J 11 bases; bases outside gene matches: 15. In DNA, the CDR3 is TGTGCTCTTGGGGAGAAATATAACTGGGGGATGAGTGGGCTCATCTTT. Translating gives CALGEKYNWGMSGLIF.

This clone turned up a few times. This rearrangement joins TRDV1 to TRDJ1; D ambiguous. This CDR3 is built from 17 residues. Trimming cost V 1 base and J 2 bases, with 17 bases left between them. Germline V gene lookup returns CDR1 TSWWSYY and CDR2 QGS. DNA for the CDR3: TGTGCTCTTGGGGAACCCCTGTTCTTTTCAGTGACCGATAAACTCATCTTT. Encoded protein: CALGEPLFFSVTDKLIF.

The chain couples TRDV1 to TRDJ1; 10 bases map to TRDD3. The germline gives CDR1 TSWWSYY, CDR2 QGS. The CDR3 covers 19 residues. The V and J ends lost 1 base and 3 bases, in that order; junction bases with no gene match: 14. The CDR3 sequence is CALGERPVRWGIQPDKLIF. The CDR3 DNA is TGTGCTCTTGGGGAACGCCCCGTAAGGTGGGGGATACAACCCGATAAACTCATCTTT.

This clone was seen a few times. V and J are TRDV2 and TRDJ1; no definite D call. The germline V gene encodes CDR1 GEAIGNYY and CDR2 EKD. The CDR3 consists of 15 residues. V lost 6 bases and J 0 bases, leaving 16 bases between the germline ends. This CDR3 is CACRLAGKYTDKLIF. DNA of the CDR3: TGTGCCTGTCGCCTCGCCGGCAAGTACACCGATAAACTCATCTTT.

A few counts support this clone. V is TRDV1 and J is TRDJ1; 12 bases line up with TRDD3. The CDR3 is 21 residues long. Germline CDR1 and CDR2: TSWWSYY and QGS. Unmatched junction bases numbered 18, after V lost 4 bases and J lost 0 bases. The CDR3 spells CALGANYGRLGDTYNTDKLIF. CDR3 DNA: TGTGCTCTTGGGGCGAATTACGGCCGGCTGGGGGATACGTACAACACCGATAAACTCATCTTT.

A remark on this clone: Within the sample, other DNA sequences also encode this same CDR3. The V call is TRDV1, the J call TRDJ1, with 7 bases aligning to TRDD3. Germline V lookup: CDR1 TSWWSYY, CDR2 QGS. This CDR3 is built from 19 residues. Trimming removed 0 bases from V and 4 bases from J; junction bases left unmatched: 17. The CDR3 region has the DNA TGTGCTCTTGGGGAACTAGACGATTCTGGGGGCCTCCTCGGCGATAAACTCATCTTT. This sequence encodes CALGELDDSGGLLGDKLIF.

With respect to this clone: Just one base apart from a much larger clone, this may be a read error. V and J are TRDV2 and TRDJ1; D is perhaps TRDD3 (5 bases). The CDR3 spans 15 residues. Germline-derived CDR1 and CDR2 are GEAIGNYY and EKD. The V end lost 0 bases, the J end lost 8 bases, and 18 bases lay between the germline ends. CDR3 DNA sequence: TGTGCCTGTGACACCGTGTGGGGAAAAGGCGGGAAACTCATCTTT. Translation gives CACDTVWGKGGKLIF.

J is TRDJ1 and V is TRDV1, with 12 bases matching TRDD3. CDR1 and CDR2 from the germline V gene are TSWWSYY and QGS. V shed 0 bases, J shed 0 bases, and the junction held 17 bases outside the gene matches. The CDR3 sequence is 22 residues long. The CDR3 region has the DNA TGTGCTCTTGGGGAACTTCCCTACCCTAGTACTGGGGGATACTTGTACACCGATAAACTCATCTTT. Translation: CALGELPYPSTGGYLYTDKLIF.

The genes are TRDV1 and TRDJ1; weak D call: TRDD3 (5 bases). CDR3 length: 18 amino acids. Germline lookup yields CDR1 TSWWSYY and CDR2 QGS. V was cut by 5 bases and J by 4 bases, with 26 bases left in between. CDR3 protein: CALGSKSRSEDMVDKLIF. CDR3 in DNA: TGTGCTCTTGGGTCAAAGTCCCGCTCCGAGGATATGGTCGATAAACTCATCTTT.

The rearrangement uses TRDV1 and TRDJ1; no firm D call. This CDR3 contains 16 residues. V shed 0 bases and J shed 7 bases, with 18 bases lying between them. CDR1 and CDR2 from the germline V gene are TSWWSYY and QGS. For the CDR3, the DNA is TGTGCTCTTGGGGAACTCGGACTGCCGCCCACGAGTAAACTCATCTTT. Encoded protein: CALGELGLPPTSKLIF.

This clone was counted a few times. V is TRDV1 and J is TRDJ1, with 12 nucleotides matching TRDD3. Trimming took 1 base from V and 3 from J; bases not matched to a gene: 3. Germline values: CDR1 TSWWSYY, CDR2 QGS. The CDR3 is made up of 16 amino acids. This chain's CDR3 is CALGERYWGIPDKLIF. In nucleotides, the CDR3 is TGTGCTCTTGGGGAACGGTACTGGGGGATACCCGATAAACTCATCTTT.

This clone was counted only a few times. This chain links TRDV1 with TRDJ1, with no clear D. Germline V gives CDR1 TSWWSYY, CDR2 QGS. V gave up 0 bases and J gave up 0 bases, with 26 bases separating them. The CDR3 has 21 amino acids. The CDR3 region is CALGELFFSSARGPYTDKLIF. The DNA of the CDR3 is TGTGCTCTTGGGGAACTATTCTTTTCTTCTGCCCGAGGACCCTACACCGATAAACTCATCTTT.

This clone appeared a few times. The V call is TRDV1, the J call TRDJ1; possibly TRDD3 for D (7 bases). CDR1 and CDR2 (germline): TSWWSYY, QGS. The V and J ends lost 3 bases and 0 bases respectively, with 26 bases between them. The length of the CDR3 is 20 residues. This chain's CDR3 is CALGDGSFPLYWGHTDKLIF. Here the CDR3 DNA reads TGTGCTCTTGGGGATGGGTCCTTCCCCCTATACTGGGGACACACCGATAAACTCATCTTT.

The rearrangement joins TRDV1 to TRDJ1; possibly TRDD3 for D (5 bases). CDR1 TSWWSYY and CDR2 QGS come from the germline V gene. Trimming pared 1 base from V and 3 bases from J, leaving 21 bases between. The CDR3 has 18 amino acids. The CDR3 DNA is TGTGCTCTTGGGGAACCCTCACTTGAGGGACTGGCCTCCGATAAACTCATCTTT. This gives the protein CALGEPSLEGLASDKLIF.

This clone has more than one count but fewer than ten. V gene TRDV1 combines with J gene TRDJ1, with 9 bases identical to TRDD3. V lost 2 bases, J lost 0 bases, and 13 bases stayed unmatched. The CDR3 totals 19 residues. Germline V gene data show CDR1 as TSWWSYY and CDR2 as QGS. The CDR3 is CALGERGCGDTRYTDKLIF. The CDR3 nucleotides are TGTGCTCTTGGGGAAAGGGGATGTGGGGATACGCGCTACACCGATAAACTCATCTTT.

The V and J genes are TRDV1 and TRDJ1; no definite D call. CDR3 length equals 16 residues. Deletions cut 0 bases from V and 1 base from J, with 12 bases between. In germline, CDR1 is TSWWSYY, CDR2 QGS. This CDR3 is CALGELGRGTTDKLIF. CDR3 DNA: TGTGCTCTTGGGGAACTAGGACGAGGGACCACCGATAAACTCATCTTT.

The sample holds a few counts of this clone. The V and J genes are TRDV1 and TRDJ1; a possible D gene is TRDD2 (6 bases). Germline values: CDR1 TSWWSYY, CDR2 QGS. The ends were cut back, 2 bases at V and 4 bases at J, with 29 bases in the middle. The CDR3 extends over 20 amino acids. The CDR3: CALGEGLPKEKAIIHDKLIF. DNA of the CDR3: TGTGCTCTTGGGGAAGGCCTTCCGAAGGAAAAAGCGATAATCCACGATAAACTCATCTTT.

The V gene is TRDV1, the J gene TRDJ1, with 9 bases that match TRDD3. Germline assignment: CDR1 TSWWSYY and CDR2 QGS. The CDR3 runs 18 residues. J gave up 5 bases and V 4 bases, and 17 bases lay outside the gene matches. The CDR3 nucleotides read TGTGCTCTTGGGGGCCTTTCTACGAGATGGGGGATAAATGATAAACTCATCTTT. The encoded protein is CALGGLSTRWGINDKLIF.